The subject of this entry is one T cell receptor (beta chain). V lost 5 bases, J lost 0 bases, and 2 bases stayed unmatched. This CDR3 comprises 15 residues. CDR1 and CDR2 from the germline V gene are MDHEN and SYDVKM. The data originate from a study of blood T cell repertoires in COVID-19. In the study overall: The study drew acute and convalescent COVID-19 samples from the United States, Italy and Spain. Sources were T cells, B-cell-depleted T cells, or PBMCs; the material itself was cDNA or gDNA.

As originally analysed: Scientists estimated how many nucleated cells there were by amplifying reference gene primers. Profiled with immunoSEQ multiplex PCR; TCRdb holds only in-frame clones, not every one. Clonal size and the V and J genes are those of that table, whereas D and trimming came from the DNA. The table lists more than 300,000 clones, more than 70% of them singletons. The sequence was collected from a woman between 50 and 59 years old with acute or convalescent COVID-19. Sequenced sample: peripheral blood. The chain joins TRBV28 to TRBJ2-2, with 8 nucleotides matching TRBD2. CDR3: CASSTGRANTGELFF. In DNA, the CDR3 is TGTGCCAGCAGTACCGGGAGGGCGAACACCGGGGAGCTGTTTTTT.